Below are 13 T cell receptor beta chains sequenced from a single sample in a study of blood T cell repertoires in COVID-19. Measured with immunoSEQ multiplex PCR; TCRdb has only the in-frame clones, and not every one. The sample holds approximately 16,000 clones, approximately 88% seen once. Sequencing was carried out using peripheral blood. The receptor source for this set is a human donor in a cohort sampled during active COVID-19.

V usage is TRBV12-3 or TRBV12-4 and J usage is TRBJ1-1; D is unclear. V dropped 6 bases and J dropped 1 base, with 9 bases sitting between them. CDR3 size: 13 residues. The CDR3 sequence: CASRITENTEAFF. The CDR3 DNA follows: TGTGCCAGCAGGATTACAGAGAACACTGAAGCTTTCTTT.

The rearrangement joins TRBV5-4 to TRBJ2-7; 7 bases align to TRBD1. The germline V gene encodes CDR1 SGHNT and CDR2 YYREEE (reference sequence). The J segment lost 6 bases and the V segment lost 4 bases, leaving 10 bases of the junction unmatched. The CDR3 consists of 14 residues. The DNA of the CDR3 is TGTGCCAGCAGCAGACTACAGGGGCTGGGCGAGCAGTACTTC. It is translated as CASSRLQGLGEQYF.

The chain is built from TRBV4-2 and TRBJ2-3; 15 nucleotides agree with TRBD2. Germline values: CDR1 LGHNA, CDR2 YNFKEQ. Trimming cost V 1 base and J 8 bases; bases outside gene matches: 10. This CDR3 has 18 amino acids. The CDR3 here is CASSQGTSGGAFPGTQYF. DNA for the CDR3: TGTGCCAGCAGCCAAGGGACTAGCGGGGGGGCCTTTCCTGGTACGCAGTATTTT.

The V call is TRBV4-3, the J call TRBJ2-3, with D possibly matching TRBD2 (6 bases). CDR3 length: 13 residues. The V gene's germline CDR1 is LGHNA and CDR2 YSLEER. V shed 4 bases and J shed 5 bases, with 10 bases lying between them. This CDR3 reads CASSLRGRDTQYF. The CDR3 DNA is TGCGCCAGCAGCCTCCGGGGGAGAGATACGCAGTATTTT.

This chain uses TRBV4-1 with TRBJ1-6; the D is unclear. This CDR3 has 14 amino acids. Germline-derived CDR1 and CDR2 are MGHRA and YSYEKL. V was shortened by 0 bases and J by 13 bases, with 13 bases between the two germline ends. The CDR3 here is CASSQDLGVAPLHF. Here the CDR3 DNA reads TGCGCCAGCAGCCAAGATCTTGGAGTTGCGCCCCTCCACTTT.

CDR3 in DNA: TGTGCCAGCAGCTTAGACCCCCCCGGGGGGAGTTACTATGGCTACACCTTC. Translation gives CASSLDPPGGSYYGYTF. The chain combines TRBV7-2 with TRBJ1-2; D is perhaps TRBD1 (5 bases). The CDR3 has 17 amino acids. V lost 1 base and J lost 3, with 18 bases in between. Looked up from germline, CDR1 is SGHTA and CDR2 is FQGNSA. Combining the CDR3 with reference TRBV7-2 and TRBJ1-2 gives the whole variable domain GAGVSQSPSNKVTEKGKDVELRCDPISGHTALYWYRQSLGQGLEFLIYFQGNSAPDKSGLPSDRFSAERTGGSVSTLTIQRTQQEDSAVYLCASSLDPPGGSYYGYTFGSGTRLTVV.

CDR3 region: CASSSVGRQGSPLHF. Written as DNA, the CDR3 is TGTGCCAGCAGCTCGGTAGGCAGACAGGGTTCACCCCTCCACTTT. V usage is TRBV11-2 and J usage is TRBJ1-6; TRBD1 matches 7 bases. The CDR3 length is 15 residues. Germline CDR1 is SGHAT and CDR2 is FQNNGV. J lost 9 bases, V lost 4 bases, and 9 bases had no gene match.

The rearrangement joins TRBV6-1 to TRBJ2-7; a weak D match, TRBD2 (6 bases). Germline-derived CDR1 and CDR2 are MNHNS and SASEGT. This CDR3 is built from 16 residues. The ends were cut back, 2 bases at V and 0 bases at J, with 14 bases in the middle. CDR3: CASSESFGGVSYEQYF. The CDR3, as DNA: TGTGCCAGCAGTGAAAGTTTTGGCGGGGTCTCCTACGAGCAGTACTTC.

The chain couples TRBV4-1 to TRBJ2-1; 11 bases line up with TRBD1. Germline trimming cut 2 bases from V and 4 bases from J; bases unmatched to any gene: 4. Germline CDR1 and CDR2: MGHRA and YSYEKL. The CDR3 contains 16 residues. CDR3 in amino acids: CASSQLDRGPYNEQFF. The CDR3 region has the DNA TGCGCCAGCAGCCAACTGGACAGGGGGCCTTACAATGAGCAGTTCTTC.

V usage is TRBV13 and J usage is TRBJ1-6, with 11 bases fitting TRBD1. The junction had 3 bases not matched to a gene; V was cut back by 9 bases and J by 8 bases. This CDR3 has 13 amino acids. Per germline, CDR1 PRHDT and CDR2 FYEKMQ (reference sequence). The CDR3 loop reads CASRDRGDSPLHF. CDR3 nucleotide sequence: TGTGCCAGTAGGGACAGGGGGGATTCACCCCTCCACTTT.

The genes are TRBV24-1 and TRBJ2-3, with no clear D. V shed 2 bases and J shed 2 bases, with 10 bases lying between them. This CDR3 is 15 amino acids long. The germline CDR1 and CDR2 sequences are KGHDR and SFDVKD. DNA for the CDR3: TGTGCCACCAGTGATTCCCGCGTGTCCACAGATACGCAGTATTTT. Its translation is CATSDSRVSTDTQYF.

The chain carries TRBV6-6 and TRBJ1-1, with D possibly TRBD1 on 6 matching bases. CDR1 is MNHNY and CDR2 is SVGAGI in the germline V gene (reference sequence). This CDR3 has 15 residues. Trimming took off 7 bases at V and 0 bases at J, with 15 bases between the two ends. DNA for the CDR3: TGTGCCAGCATGGTCCCGGGACACATGAACACTGAAGCTTTCTTT. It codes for CASMVPGHMNTEAFF.

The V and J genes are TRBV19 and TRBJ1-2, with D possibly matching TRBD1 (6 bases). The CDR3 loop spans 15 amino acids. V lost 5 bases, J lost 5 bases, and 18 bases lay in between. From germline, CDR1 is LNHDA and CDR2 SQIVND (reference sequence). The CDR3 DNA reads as TGTGCCAGTAGTGGACTTACAGGGTCGTCGTATGGCTACACCTTC. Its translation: CASSGLTGSSYGYTF.